This T cell receptor beta chain originates from a study of cytomegalovirus exposure and HLA in healthy donors. In the PCR, 60 Vbeta and 13 Jbeta primers were used. Using immunoSEQ multiplex PCR, the repertoire was profiled, and TCRdb retains in-frame clones only, with some absent. The table lists 95,000 to 110,000 clones, roughly 77% of them singletons, with 10% in the top ten. For this clone: Antigen: not known.

With V trimmed by 6 bases and J by 3 bases, 7 bases remained unmatched. The CDR3 sequence is 14 residues long. The germline gives CDR1 MDHEN, CDR2 SYDVKM. Points from the study as a whole: The investigators catalogued 160 or so TCR beta chains as cytomegalovirus-associated. Sequencing likely caused a cluster of highly shared sequence variants. The study assumed roughly uniform donor sequencing depth for presence/absence analyses.

The chain combines TRBV28 with TRBJ1-1, with 7 bases that match TRBD1. This clonotype originated in a woman aged 18-29 years in good health and CMV-seropositive. Sequenced input: PBMCs. CDR3 in amino acids: CASSQGQLYTEAFF. The CDR3 bases are TGTGCCAGCAGCCAGGGACAGCTTTACACTGAAGCTTTCTTT.